The next 6 T cell receptor beta chains were all read from a single sample in a study of T cell responses to AZD1222 COVID-19 vaccine. The assay was immunoSEQ multiplex PCR, and TCRdb's table has in-frame clones only and misses some. The profile covers about 76,000 clones, with more than 75% appearing a single time and roughly 4.2% taken by the ten largest. This specimen consisted of peripheral blood, obtained on day 0 of AZD1222 vaccination. Every receptor here comes from an adult in good health.

The gene calls are TRBV9 and TRBJ2-3; possibly TRBD1 or TRBD2 for D (6 bases each). Germline V gene sequence: CDR1 SGDLS, CDR2 YYNGEE. The CDR3 runs 15 residues. Trimming removed 5 bases from V and 0 bases from J, with 13 bases in between. The CDR3 protein is CASRKSGASTDTQYF. The CDR3 DNA follows: TGTGCCAGCAGGAAGTCGGGGGCTAGCACAGATACGCAGTATTTT. The whole variable domain, filled in from reference TRBV9 and TRBJ2-3, reads DSGVTQTPKHLITATGQRVTLRCSPRSGDLSVYWYQQSLDQGLQFLIQYYNGEERAKGNILERFSAQQFPDLHSELNLSSLELGDSALYFCASRKSGASTDTQYFGPGTRLTVL.

This clone was observed a handful of times. The rearrangement uses TRBV10-3 and TRBJ1-1; D is ambiguous. Germline V lookup: CDR1 ENHRY, CDR2 SYGVKD. The CDR3 loop spans 13 amino acids. V gave up 10 bases and J gave up 6 bases, with 18 bases separating them. The CDR3 region has the DNA TGTGCCACGCATCCCTCCGAACGCGCTGAAGCTTTCTTT. It codes for CATHPSERAEAFF.

The chain carries TRBV11-2 and TRBJ2-7; the D gene is possibly TRBD1 (6 bases). The CDR3 spans 13 residues. With 5 bases removed from V and 3 bases from J, the gap between germline ends came to 11 bases. Germline CDR1 and CDR2: SGHAT and FQNNGV. The CDR3 bases are TGTGCCAGCAGCCTACAGGGAAACTACGAGCAGTACTTC. It translates to CASSLQGNYEQYF.

This rearrangement joins TRBV7-8 to TRBJ2-7; 7 positions agree with TRBD1. The CDR3 contains 15 residues. V trimming: 6 bases; J trimming: 1 base; junction bases outside the gene matches: 9. The germline V gene encodes CDR1 SGHVS and CDR2 FQNEAQ. This CDR3 reads CASRARADRSYEQYF. CDR3 DNA sequence: TGTGCCAGCAGAGCGCGGGCGGACAGGTCCTACGAGCAGTACTTC.

Here the CDR3 reads CASSLEGSRGYEQYF. The CDR3 DNA sequence: TGTGCCAGCAGCTTAGAAGGTAGCCGGGGCTACGAGCAGTACTTC. The rearrangement uses TRBV7-9 and TRBJ2-7, with D perhaps TRBD2 (5 bases). The CDR3 extends over 15 amino acids. Trimming cost V 1 base and J 3 bases, with 13 bases left between them. In germline, CDR1 is SEHNR, CDR2 FQNEAQ (reference sequence).

The genes are TRBV29-1 and TRBJ1-2; perhaps TRBD1 as D (5 bases). V was shortened by 3 bases and J by 8 bases, with 13 bases between the two germline ends. Germline CDR1 and CDR2: SQVTM and ANQGSEA. This CDR3 spans 12 amino acids. The DNA for the CDR3 is TGCAGCGTTGACCCCAGGGATGGGGGCTACACCTTC. Translation: CSVDPRDGGYTF.